The clone carrying this TCR beta chain was seen only once. This CDR3 has 11 residues. Germline CDR1 and CDR2: MNHEY and SVGAGI. V was pared by 2 bases and J by 7 bases, with 5 bases between. Per the study methods: Amplification of reference gene primers provided the estimated nucleated cell counts. The protocol was immunoSEQ multiplex PCR, while the TCRdb copy is restricted to in-frame clones and leaves out a portion. V, J and clone size were drawn from that table, and D and trimming were deduced from the DNA. Here the sample spans 150,000 or so clones, around 87% being singletons. The sample comes from a study of blood T cell repertoires in COVID-19. Overall study context: Both acute and convalescent COVID-19 samples were obtained from the United States, Italy and Spain.

The chain is built from TRBV6-5 and TRBJ1-1; no reliable D call. The receptor was isolated from a man younger than 35 with COVID-19, enrolled during active disease. Sequencing used peripheral blood. CDR3 in amino acids: CASSYAGEAFF. The CDR3 DNA reads as TGTGCCAGCAGTTACGCGGGTGAAGCTTTCTTT.